This TCR beta chain was identified during a study of shared clonotypes between healthy human individuals. Study information: Three men and a couple of women, aged 18 to 49, were donors.

Approximately 220 ng DNA, tens of thousands of T cell genomes, went into each sorted-subset replicate PCR. Here immunoSEQ multiplex PCR was the method, and the copy in TCRdb shows in-frame clones only, minus some. Here the sample spans about 1.1 million clones, around 78% being singletons. This CDR3 has 16 amino acids. Germline values: CDR1 LNHDA, CDR2 SQIVND (reference sequence). Trimming took 6 bases from V and 3 from J, leaving 21 bases between them. This clone was seen a single time. The antigen remains unidentified. Study-level results: Naive subsets, compared against memory subsets, generally had larger estimated richness values.

This TCR was recovered from a man in his late teens or twenties in good health. Some clones in this sample may be carry-over from other donors' samples. Source material: memory CD4+ T cells from PBMCs. Regarding subset: CD45RA-negative fraction. V usage is TRBV19 and J usage is TRBJ2-7; TRBD2 is a possible D gene (6 bases). In nucleotides, the CDR3 is TGTGCCAGTAGCCCTGGTTTGACGGGACTGGACTACGAGCAGTACTTC. Amino acids: CASSPGLTGLDYEQYF. Full variable domain (rest looked up from reference TRBV19 and TRBJ2-7): DGGITQSPKYLFRKEGQNVTLSCEQNLNHDAMYWYRQDPGQGLRLIYYSQIVNDFQKGDIAEGYSVSREKKESFPLTVTSAQKNPTAFYLCASSPGLTGLDYEQYFGPGTRLTVT.